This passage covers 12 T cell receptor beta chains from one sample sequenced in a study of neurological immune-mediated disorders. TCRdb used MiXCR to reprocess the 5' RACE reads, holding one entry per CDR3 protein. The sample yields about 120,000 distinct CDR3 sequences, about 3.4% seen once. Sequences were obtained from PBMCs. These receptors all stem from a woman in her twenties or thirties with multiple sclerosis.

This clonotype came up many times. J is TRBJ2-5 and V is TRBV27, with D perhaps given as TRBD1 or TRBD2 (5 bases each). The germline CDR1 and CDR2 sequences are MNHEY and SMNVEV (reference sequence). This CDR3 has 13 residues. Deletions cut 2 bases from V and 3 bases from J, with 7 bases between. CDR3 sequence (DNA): TGTGCCAGCAGTTTACGAGGGGAAGAGACCCAGTACTTC. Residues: CASSLRGEETQYF.

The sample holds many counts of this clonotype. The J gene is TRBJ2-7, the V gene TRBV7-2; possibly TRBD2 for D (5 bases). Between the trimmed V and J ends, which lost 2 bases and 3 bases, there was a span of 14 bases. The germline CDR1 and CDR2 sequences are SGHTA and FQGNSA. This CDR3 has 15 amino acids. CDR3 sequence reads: CASSLWSAGIYEQYF. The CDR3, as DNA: TGTGCCAGCAGCTTATGGTCCGCCGGGATCTACGAGCAGTACTTC. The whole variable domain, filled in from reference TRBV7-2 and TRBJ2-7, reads GAGVSQSPSNKVTEKGKDVELRCDPISGHTALYWYRQSLGQGLEFLIYFQGNSAPDKSGLPSDRFSAERTGGSVSTLTIQRTQQEDSAVYLCASSLWSAGIYEQYFGPGTRLTVT.

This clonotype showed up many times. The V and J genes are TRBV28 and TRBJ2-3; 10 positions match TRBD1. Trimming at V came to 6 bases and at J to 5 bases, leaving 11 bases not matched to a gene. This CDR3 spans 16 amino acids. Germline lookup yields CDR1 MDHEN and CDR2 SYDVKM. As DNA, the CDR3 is TGTGCCAGCAGCTATGACCGGGACAGGGGAGGAGATACGCAGTATTTT. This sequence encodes CASSYDRDRGGDTQYF.

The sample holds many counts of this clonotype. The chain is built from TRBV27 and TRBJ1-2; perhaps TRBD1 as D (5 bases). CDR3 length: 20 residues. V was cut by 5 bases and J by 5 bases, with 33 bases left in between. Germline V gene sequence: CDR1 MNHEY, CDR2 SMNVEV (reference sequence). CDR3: CASSPSRYGGESGHRYGYTF. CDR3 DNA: TGTGCCAGCAGTCCCAGTAGGTACGGAGGGGAGTCTGGACATCGGTATGGCTACACCTTC.

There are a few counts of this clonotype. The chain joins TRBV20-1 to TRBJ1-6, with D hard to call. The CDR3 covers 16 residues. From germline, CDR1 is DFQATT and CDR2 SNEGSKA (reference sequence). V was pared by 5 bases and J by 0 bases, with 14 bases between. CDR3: CSAWGGFSSYNSPLHF. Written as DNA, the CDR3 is TGCAGTGCTTGGGGAGGGTTTAGCTCCTATAATTCACCCCTCCACTTT.

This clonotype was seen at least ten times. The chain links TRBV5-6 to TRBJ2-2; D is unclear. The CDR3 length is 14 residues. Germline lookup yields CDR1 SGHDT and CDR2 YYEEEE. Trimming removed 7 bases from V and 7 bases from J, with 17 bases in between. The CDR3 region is CASFPMRLVGELFF. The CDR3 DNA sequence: TGTGCCAGCTTCCCTATGCGGCTGGTCGGGGAGCTGTTTTTT.

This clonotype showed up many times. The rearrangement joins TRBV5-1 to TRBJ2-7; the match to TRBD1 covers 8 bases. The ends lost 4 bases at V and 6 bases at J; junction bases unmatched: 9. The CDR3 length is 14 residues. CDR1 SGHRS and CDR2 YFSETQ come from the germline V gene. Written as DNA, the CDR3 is TGCGCCAGCAGCCCTAAGACGACAGGGGCCGAGCAGTACTTC. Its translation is CASSPKTTGAEQYF.

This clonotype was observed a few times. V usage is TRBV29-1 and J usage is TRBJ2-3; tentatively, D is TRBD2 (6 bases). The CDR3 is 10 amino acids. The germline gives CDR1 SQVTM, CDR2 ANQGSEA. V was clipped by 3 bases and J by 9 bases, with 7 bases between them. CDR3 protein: CSVEEGTQYF. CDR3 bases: TGCAGCGTTGAGGAGGGAACGCAGTATTTT.

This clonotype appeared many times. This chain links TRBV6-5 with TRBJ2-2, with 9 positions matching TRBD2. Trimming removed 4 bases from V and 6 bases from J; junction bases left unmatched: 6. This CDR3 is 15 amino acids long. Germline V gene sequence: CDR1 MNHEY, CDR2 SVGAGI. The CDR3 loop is CASSSNSGSAGELFF. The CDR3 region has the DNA TGTGCCAGCAGTTCAAATAGCGGGAGTGCCGGGGAGCTGTTTTTT.

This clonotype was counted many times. CDR3 in amino acids: CASSLAYGAYEQYF. The CDR3 coding sequence is TGTGCCAGCAGCTTAGCTTACGGTGCCTACGAGCAGTACTTC. The chain uses TRBV7-2 and TRBJ2-7; D gene ambiguous. This CDR3 region has 14 residues. Between the trimmed V and J ends, which lost 0 bases and 2 bases, there was a span of 8 bases. Germline loops: CDR1 SGHTA, CDR2 FQGNSA.

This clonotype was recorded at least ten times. Here the CDR3 reads CATSRESDIANTGELFF. DNA for the CDR3: TGTGCCACCAGCAGAGAGTCGGACATAGCGAACACCGGGGAGCTGTTTTTT. The V and J genes are TRBV15 and TRBJ2-2; tentatively, D is TRBD1 (5 bases). Trimming removed 0 bases at V and 0 bases at J, with 11 bases between. Germline V gene data show CDR1 as LNHNV and CDR2 as YYDKDF (reference sequence). The CDR3 sequence is 17 residues long.

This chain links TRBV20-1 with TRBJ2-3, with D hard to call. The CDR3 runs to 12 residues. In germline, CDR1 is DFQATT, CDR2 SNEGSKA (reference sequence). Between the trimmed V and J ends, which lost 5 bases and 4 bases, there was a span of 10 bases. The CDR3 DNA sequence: TGCAGTGCTTGGGTTGGCGCAGATACGCAGTATTTT. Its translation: CSAWVGADTQYF.